A selection of T cell receptor beta chains follows, all from one sample in a study of blood T cell repertoires in COVID-19. Only in-frame clones appear in the TCRdb table, and some are missing; sequencing was by immunoSEQ multiplex PCR. The sample shows about 50,000 clones, more than 85% of them seen only once. The sample taken for sequencing was peripheral blood. These receptors were taken from a man aged 45-65 years with active COVID-19. CDR3s include the opening cysteine and the closing phenylalanine or tryptophan. The D gene is left open where the match is weak. Expanded clones get a size class; other rows say once, few or many, or leave the size out.

j_gene: TRBJ2-7; d_gene: -; v_gene: TRBV6-4; abundance: -; CDR3nt: TGTGCCAGCAGTGATGGGGCATCAAGCTCCTACGAGCAGTACTTC; CDR3aa: CASSDGASSSYEQYF
j_gene: TRBJ2-3; d_gene: -; v_gene: TRBV11-1; abundance: -; CDR3nt: TGTGCCAGCAGCTTAGGGGGCGCAGATACGCAGTATTTT; CDR3aa: CASSLGGADTQYF
j_gene: TRBJ1-5; d_gene: -; v_gene: TRBV29-1; abundance: -; CDR3nt: TGCAGCGTTTCCCTGGGCGTTAATCAGCCCCAGCATTTT; CDR3aa: CSVSLGVNQPQHF
j_gene: TRBJ2-1; d_gene: TRBD2; v_gene: TRBV19; abundance: -; CDR3nt: TGTGCCAGTAGCGGGACTAGCGGGCCGTACAATGAGCAGTTCTTC; CDR3aa: CASSGTSGPYNEQFF
j_gene: TRBJ2-3; d_gene: -; v_gene: TRBV2; abundance: -; CDR3nt: TGTGCCAGCAGTCCTCGCCTTAAGACTAGCACAGATACGCAGTATTTT; CDR3aa: CASSPRLKTSTDTQYF
j_gene: TRBJ2-3; d_gene: TRBD1; v_gene: TRBV19; abundance: -; CDR3nt: TGTGCCAGTAGCACACAGGGGGCCGCCACAGATACGCAGTATTTT; CDR3aa: CASSTQGAATDTQYF
j_gene: TRBJ2-7; d_gene: TRBD1; v_gene: TRBV5-1; abundance: -; CDR3nt: TGCGCCAGCAGCCACGGACAGGGAGGCTACGAGCAGTACTTC; CDR3aa: CASSHGQGGYEQYF
j_gene: TRBJ1-4; d_gene: -; v_gene: TRBV2; abundance: few; CDR3nt: TGTGCCAGCAGAAACAGGGTGGGGAGTGAAAAACTGTTTTTT; CDR3aa: CASRNRVGSEKLFF
j_gene: TRBJ2-1; d_gene: TRBD1; v_gene: TRBV18; abundance: -; CDR3nt: TGTGCCAGCTCACCTTCCCAGGACAGGGAGCAGTTCTTC; CDR3aa: CASSPSQDREQFF
j_gene: TRBJ2-2; d_gene: -; v_gene: TRBV11-2; abundance: -; CDR3nt: TGTGCCAGCACCCACTCGGGCGGGCCCACCGGGGAGCTGTTTTTT; CDR3aa: CASTHSGGPTGELFF
j_gene: TRBJ1-1; d_gene: -; v_gene: TRBV5-1; abundance: -; CDR3nt: TGCGCCAGCAGACTGGGGGGGGCGAACACTGAAGCTTTCTTT; CDR3aa: CASRLGGANTEAFF
j_gene: TRBJ2-5; d_gene: TRBD1; v_gene: TRBV7-8; abundance: few; CDR3nt: TGTGCCAGCAGCTTGGGACAGCCGTCGGGGACCCAGTACTTC; CDR3aa: CASSLGQPSGTQYF
j_gene: TRBJ1-1; d_gene: TRBD1; v_gene: TRBV3-1/TRBV3-2; abundance: -; CDR3nt: TGTGCCAGCAGCCCTCGGACAGGGGGCGAAGCTTTCTTT; CDR3aa: CASSPRTGGEAFF
j_gene: TRBJ2-3; d_gene: TRBD2; v_gene: TRBV11-3; abundance: -; CDR3nt: TGTGCCAGCACACAAAATAGCGGGAGGGCCGAGGTAGATACGCAGTATTTT; CDR3aa: CASTQNSGRAEVDTQYF
j_gene: TRBJ2-7; d_gene: TRBD1; v_gene: TRBV3-1/TRBV3-2; abundance: few; CDR3nt: TGTGCCAGCAGCCAAGCTCCAGGGGGAACACGGGAGCAGTACTTC; CDR3aa: CASSQAPGGTREQYF
j_gene: TRBJ2-3; d_gene: -; v_gene: TRBV30; abundance: -; CDR3nt: TGTGCCTGGAGTGTAGGCGGTACCACAGATACGCAGTATTTT; CDR3aa: CAWSVGGTTDTQYF
j_gene: TRBJ2-3; d_gene: TRBD1; v_gene: TRBV7-2; abundance: -; CDR3nt: TGTGCCAGCAGCAGGACAGGGGCATATTCAGATACGCAGTATTTT; CDR3aa: CASSRTGAYSDTQYF
j_gene: TRBJ1-4; d_gene: -; v_gene: TRBV28; abundance: -; CDR3nt: TGTGCCAGCAGTTCCTCATTCCGGGGGAGGGCAACTAATGAAAAACTGTTTTTT; CDR3aa: CASSSSFRGRATNEKLFF
j_gene: TRBJ1-1; d_gene: -; v_gene: TRBV5-1; abundance: -; CDR3nt: TGCGCCAGCACCAGGACAGTTAACACTGAAGCTTTCTTT; CDR3aa: CASTRTVNTEAFF
j_gene: TRBJ1-1; d_gene: TRBD1; v_gene: TRBV18; abundance: -; CDR3nt: TGTGCCAGCTCACCGGGACAGGGGAACACTGAAGCTTTCTTT; CDR3aa: CASSPGQGNTEAFF
j_gene: TRBJ2-3; d_gene: TRBD2; v_gene: TRBV6-4; abundance: -; CDR3nt: TGTGCCAGCAGCGGACTAGCGGGGACGACAGATACGCAGTATTTT; CDR3aa: CASSGLAGTTDTQYF
j_gene: TRBJ2-7; d_gene: TRBD1; v_gene: TRBV7-9; abundance: -; CDR3nt: TGTGCCAGCAGCTTAAGTAAGACAGGGGGCGCCGAGCAGTACTTC; CDR3aa: CASSLSKTGGAEQYF
j_gene: TRBJ2-3; d_gene: -; v_gene: TRBV1; abundance: -; CDR3nt: TGCACCAGCAGCCAAGATCTTGAGCCCCTAGCGGGGGGACCAGATACGCAGTATTTT; CDR3aa: CTSSQDLEPLAGGPDTQYF
j_gene: TRBJ1-2; d_gene: -; v_gene: TRBV19; abundance: -; CDR3nt: TGTGCCAGTAGACGAGGGATCCTGACTTCCGGCTACACCTTC; CDR3aa: CASRRGILTSGYTF
j_gene: TRBJ1-5; d_gene: -; v_gene: TRBV12-3/TRBV12-4; abundance: -; CDR3nt: TGTGCCAGCAGTGCGAGGGATTTTCAGCCCCAGCATTTT; CDR3aa: CASSARDFQPQHF
j_gene: TRBJ2-3; d_gene: TRBD2; v_gene: TRBV3-1/TRBV3-2; abundance: once; CDR3nt: TGTGCCAGCAGTCATTTGGGGGGGGATACGCAGTATTTT; CDR3aa: CASSHLGGDTQYF
j_gene: TRBJ2-3; d_gene: TRBD2; v_gene: TRBV4-1; abundance: -; CDR3nt: TGCGCCAGCAGCCAAGTGGCTAGCGGGGTGCGAGATACGCAGTATTTT; CDR3aa: CASSQVASGVRDTQYF
j_gene: TRBJ1-2; d_gene: -; v_gene: TRBV5-6; abundance: -; CDR3nt: TGTGCCAGCAGTTCCGACAGGAGGAATGGCTACACCTTC; CDR3aa: CASSSDRRNGYTF
j_gene: TRBJ2-3; d_gene: -; v_gene: TRBV10-1; abundance: -; CDR3nt: TGCGCCAGCAGTTCTACAGGATTACCAGATACGCAGTATTTT; CDR3aa: CASSSTGLPDTQYF